This is a list of T cell receptor beta chains from one sample in a study of blood T cell repertoires in COVID-19. Only in-frame clones appear in the TCRdb table, and some are missing; sequencing was by immunoSEQ multiplex PCR. The sample includes about 47,000 clones, approximately 88% of them seen just once. The sample consisted of peripheral blood. These receptors were obtained from a human donor with active COVID-19. The donor label of this sample is uncertain. Each CDR3 is given with its conserved first and last residue. D genes are given only for firm matches. The size entry is marked missing in some rows and otherwise reads once, few, many or a size class.

TRBV2,NA,TRBJ1-1,TRBD1,CASSETGGLKGTEAFF,TGTGCCAGCAGTGAGACAGGGGGCCTAAAAGGCACTGAAGCTTTCTTT
TRBV13,NA,TRBJ2-3,TRBD2,CASSSGGRAVSTDTQYF,TGTGCCAGCAGTTCCGGCGGGAGGGCTGTGAGCACAGATACGCAGTATTTT
TRBV6-5,NA,TRBJ2-3,TRBD2,CASSYTGGSGADTQYF,TGTGCCAGCAGTTACACGGGCGGGAGTGGGGCAGATACGCAGTATTTT
TRBV27,NA,TRBJ1-5,NA,CASSLGGGNQPQHF,TGTGCCAGCAGTTTAGGGGGGGGCAATCAGCCCCAGCATTTT
TRBV19,NA,TRBJ1-2,NA,CASSANRQVLTANYGYTF,TGTGCCAGTAGTGCCAATAGACAGGTTCTAACCGCTAACTATGGCTACACCTTC
TRBV9,NA,TRBJ1-4,NA,CASSPQGTNEKLFF,TGTGCCAGCAGTCCCCAGGGCACTAATGAAAAACTGTTTTTT
TRBV25-1,NA,TRBJ2-2,NA,CASRFTGNTGELFF,TGTGCCAGCCGTTTTACAGGGAACACCGGGGAGCTGTTTTTT
TRBV5-1,NA,TRBJ1-1,NA,CASSSQGLTEAFF,TGCGCCAGCAGCTCACAGGGATTAACTGAAGCTTTCTTT
TRBV5-6,NA,TRBJ2-5,NA,CASSLGAQETQYF,TGTGCCAGCAGCTTGGGGGCCCAAGAGACCCAGTACTTC
TRBV18,NA,TRBJ2-7,TRBD2,CASSLGLAWADEQYF,TGTGCCAGCTCACTCGGACTAGCGTGGGCGGACGAGCAGTACTTC
TRBV2,NA,TRBJ2-1,NA,CASSVSEYNEQFF,TGTGCCAGCAGCGTATCCGAGTACAATGAGCAGTTCTTC
TRBV11-1,once,TRBJ1-6,NA,CASSSLDSEDSPLHF,TGTGCCAGCAGCTCATTGGACTCGGAAGACTCACCCCTCCACTTT
TRBV11-3,NA,TRBJ2-3,TRBD2,CASSLGGASGRLTDTQYF,TGTGCCAGCAGCTTAGGAGGGGCTAGCGGGAGGCTGACAGATACGCAGTATTTT